This T cell receptor beta chain was profiled in a study of blood T cell repertoires in COVID-19. For the study at large: PBMCs, B-cell-depleted T cells, or T cells provided the cDNA or gDNA that made up the material.

Per the authors' pipeline: How many nucleated cells were present was estimated from reference gene primer amplification. Libraries were prepared by immunoSEQ multiplex PCR; TCRdb keeps only in-frame clonotypes and omits some of them. The V and J calls and the clone size are those of that table, but D and trimming were determined from the DNA. The sample records about 480,000 clones, nearly 90% being singletons. With 2 bases clipped from V and 3 bases from J, the junction kept 4 bases outside the gene matches. CDR3 length: 13 residues. CDR1 and CDR2 from the germline V gene are GTSNPN and SVGIG (reference sequence).

The TCR comes from a man between 18 and 35 years old with COVID-19, enrolled during active disease. The sequenced sample consisted of peripheral blood. The genes are TRBV30 and TRBJ2-7; 7 bases map to TRBD2. The DNA of the CDR3 is TGTGCCTGGAGTCCAGGACTAGTCTACGAGCAGTACTTC. This gives the protein CAWSPGLVYEQYF.